This T cell receptor (beta chain) came from a study of CD8+ T cells in alopecia areata. RNA was extracted and reverse transcribed into cDNA as the sequencing template. Sequenced by immunoSEQ multiplex PCR; TCRdb stores in-frame clones only, minus some. The profile covers about 140,000 clones, with 85% to 90% appearing a single time and less than 15% taken by the ten largest. Specified treatment: oral pan-JAK inhibitor, 5-10 mg twice daily. Per germline, CDR1 MNHEY and CDR2 SMNVEV (reference sequence). Trimming removed 7 bases at V and 0 bases at J, with 4 bases between. This CDR3 contains 12 residues.

The chain couples TRBV27 to TRBJ2-1; D gene uncertain. The source is a human donor with alopecia areata. Here the sequenced sample was CD8+ T cells sorted from blood, taken at week 4, from a patient treated with tofacitinib. The CDR3 loop reads CASMGSYNEQFF. CDR3 sequence (DNA): TGTGCCAGCATGGGCTCCTACAATGAGCAGTTCTTC.